This T cell receptor (beta chain) was retrieved from a study of Tregs in tolerant kidney transplant recipients. Study-wide findings and caveats: This study did not directly address biological reproducibility. The most relevant donor-specific Treg TCRbeta repertoire apparently came from expansion with activated donor B cells.

In regard to this clone: The antigen remains unidentified.

Germline assignment: CDR1 SEHNR and CDR2 FQNEAQ (reference sequence). Deletions cut 4 bases from V and 5 bases from J, with 11 bases between. The CDR3 length is 13 residues. Unstimulated regulatory T cells (CD4+CD25+CD127-), CD4+CD25- non-regulatory cells, CD4 and CD8 cells were FACS-sorted from thawed PBMCs. Only in-frame clones appear in the TCRdb table, and some are missing; sequencing was by immunoSEQ multiplex PCR. Of roughly 45,000 clones in the sample, 91% were seen once. The sequencing input was Tregs from blood. The receptor was isolated from a human donor in good health. The chain recombines TRBV7-9 with TRBJ1-2; D is uncertain. The CDR3 bases are TGTGCCAGCAGCTCCTTAGTATGGTATGGCTACACCTTC. Translated, it gives CASSSLVWYGYTF.